The 12 T cell receptor beta chains below were found in one sample sequenced in a study of regulatory T cells in long-lasting Graves disease. CDR3-region Arm-PCR and iRepertoire HTBI primers produced the TCR beta libraries. TCRdb used MiXCR to reprocess the multiplex PCR reads, holding one entry per CDR3 protein. The sample shows 240,000 or so distinct CDR3 sequences, around 20% of them seen only once. Time point denoted: newly diagnosed GD, antithyroid drugs for less than 3 months. The TCR library was prepared using RNA isolated from PBMCs. The sample here was peripheral blood mononuclear cells (PBMCs), taken at new diagnosis, from a patient treated with antithyroid drugs. The receptors stem from a female donor with Graves disease.

This clonotype occurred a few times. This sequence joins TRBV6-5 and TRBJ2-4, with 9 bases matching TRBD2. This CDR3 has 19 amino acids. Germline CDR1 is MNHEY and CDR2 is SVGAGI. V trimming: 1 base; J trimming: 5 bases; junction bases outside the gene matches: 15. The CDR3 loop is CASSYLVWRGGRFENIQYF. The CDR3 DNA reads TGTGCCAGCAGTTACTTGGTTTGGCGGGGGGGCAGGTTCGAAAACATTCAGTACTTC.

V and J are TRBV19 and TRBJ1-5; D is uncertain. Germline V gene data show CDR1 as LNHDA and CDR2 as SQIVND (reference sequence). Trimming took off 5 bases at V and 0 bases at J, with 8 bases between the two ends. The CDR3 has 14 residues. The CDR3 is CASSPRNSNQPQHF. CDR3 DNA: TGTGCCAGTAGTCCCCGGAATAGCAATCAGCCCCAGCATTTT. The variable domain in full, with the rest retrieved from reference TRBV19 and TRBJ1-5, is DGGITQSPKYLFRKEGQNVTLSCEQNLNHDAMYWYRQDPGQGLRLIYYSQIVNDFQKGDIAEGYSVSREKKESFPLTVTSAQKNPTAFYLCASSPRNSNQPQHFGDGTRLSIL.

A word on this clonotype: This likely reflects a read error, since a far larger clone is one base away. The rearrangement links TRBV10-3 to TRBJ2-5; TRBD2 matches 11 bases. Germline trimming cut 5 bases from V and 5 bases from J; bases unmatched to any gene: 4. CDR1 and CDR2 (germline): ENHRY, SYGVKD. This CDR3 spans 14 amino acids. The CDR3 DNA reads TGTGCCATCAGTTTGCGACTAGCGGGGGAGACCCAGTACTTC. Translating it yields CAISLRLAGETQYF.

The V gene is TRBV29-1, the J gene TRBJ2-5; D uncertain. Germline CDR1 is SQVTM and CDR2 is ANQGSEA. The CDR3 totals 14 residues. Trimming shortened V by 0 bases and J by 2 bases, and 10 bases separated the two germline ends. CDR3 region: CSVEEGNFQETQYF. In DNA, the CDR3 is TGCAGCGTTGAAGAAGGGAACTTTCAAGAGACCCAGTACTTC.

The gene calls are TRBV11-2 and TRBJ2-7, with unresolved D. The CDR3 extends over 15 amino acids. Looked up from germline, CDR1 is SGHAT and CDR2 is FQNNGV. The V gene lost 6 bases and the J gene lost 4 bases, with 19 bases spanning the gap. The CDR3 is CASSYSGGESYEQYF. Written as DNA, the CDR3 is TGTGCCAGCAGTTACTCGGGCGGAGAATCGTACGAGCAGTACTTC. The full variable domain, in which reference TRBV11-2 and TRBJ2-7 provide the parts outside the CDR3, is EAGVAQSPRYKIIEKRQSVAFWCNPISGHATLYWYQQILGQGPKLLIQFQNNGVVDDSQLPKDRFSAERLKGVDSTLKIQPAKLEDSAVYLCASSYSGGESYEQYFGPGTRLTVT.

This clonotype occurred a few times. The chain uses TRBV19 and TRBJ1-1; no clear D gene. Germline loops: CDR1 LNHDA, CDR2 SQIVND (reference sequence). Trimming removed 3 bases from V and 0 bases from J, with 8 bases in between. The CDR3 is made up of 14 amino acids. The CDR3 is CASSIGFMNTEAFF. As DNA, the CDR3 is TGTGCCAGTAGTATCGGGTTTATGAACACTGAAGCTTTCTTT.

This clonotype was recorded many times. V usage is TRBV6-1 and J usage is TRBJ1-5; perhaps TRBD1 as D (5 bases). This CDR3 contains 14 residues. The V end lost 7 bases, the J end lost 5 bases, and 15 bases lay between the germline ends. Germline CDR1 is MNHNS and CDR2 is SASEGT. CDR3 in DNA: TGTGCCAGCACCTACGGGGGGTCTTATCAGCCCCAGCATTTT. It specifies CASTYGGSYQPQHF.

This clonotype was seen many times. The rearrangement links TRBV15 to TRBJ2-5; 7 bases are a match to TRBD2. The junction had 3 bases not matched to a gene; V was cut back by 4 bases and J by 4 bases. CDR3 length equals 13 residues. Germline V gene sequence: CDR1 LNHNV, CDR2 YYDKDF (reference sequence). The CDR3 reads CATSNIAGETQYF. The CDR3 DNA is TGTGCCACCAGCAATATAGCGGGAGAGACCCAGTACTTC. Combining the CDR3 with reference TRBV15 and TRBJ2-5 gives the whole variable domain DAMVIQNPRYQVTQFGKPVTLSCSQTLNHNVMYWYQQKSSQAPKLLFHYYDKDFNNEADTPDNFQSRRPNTSFCFLDIRSPGLGDTAMYLCATSNIAGETQYFGPGTRLLVL.

This clonotype showed up just a few times. V and J are TRBV18 and TRBJ1-6; D uncertain. V was shortened by 2 bases and J by 4 bases, with 15 bases between the two germline ends. CDR1 is KGHSH, CDR2 LQKENI, per germline. The length of the CDR3 is 17 residues. The chain's CDR3 is CASSPWEKAGYNSPLHF. The CDR3 DNA is TGTGCCAGCTCACCATGGGAGAAGGCGGGATATAATTCACCCCTCCACTTT.

This chain links TRBV5-5 with TRBJ2-3, with 12 bases aligning to TRBD2. The germline V gene encodes CDR1 SGHKS and CDR2 YYEKEE (reference sequence). V was pared by 3 bases and J by 3 bases, with 8 bases of the junction left unmatched. The CDR3 runs to 17 residues. The CDR3 sequence is CASSSSGRAVGTDTQYF. In DNA, the CDR3 is TGTGCCAGCAGCTCTAGCGGGAGGGCCGTTGGAACAGATACGCAGTATTTT.

There are many counts of this clonotype. The chain has TRBV20-1 and TRBJ1-4; a weak D match, TRBD1 (5 bases). The CDR3 length is 13 residues. Deletions cut 3 bases from V and 7 bases from J, with 12 bases between. Germline CDR1 and CDR2: DFQATT and SNEGSKA (reference sequence). Here the CDR3 reads CSARVGGGEKLFF. The CDR3 DNA follows: TGCAGTGCTAGGGTGGGGGGGGGTGAAAAACTGTTTTTT.

Ten or more counts support this clonotype. The chain links TRBV6-2 or TRBV6-3 to TRBJ2-5, with TRBD2 matching 10 bases. Germline V gives CDR1 MNHEY, CDR2 SVGEGT. Trimming at V came to 6 bases and at J to 1 base, leaving 11 bases not matched to a gene. The CDR3 has 17 amino acids. The CDR3 is CASSLGPAGGPQETQYF. The DNA of the CDR3 is TGTGCCAGCAGCTTGGGACCAGCGGGAGGGCCCCAAGAGACCCAGTACTTC.